This note documents a single T cell receptor (beta chain) sequence. TCRdb called the PCR reads again in MiXCR, with one record for every CDR3 protein. The sample lists around 19,000 distinct CDR3 sequences, under 80% seen once, with 1% in the top ten. Positive PCR dates ranged from March to December 2020; these dates predated US Alpha, Beta and Delta variants. The data were taken from a study of vaccination and CD4 T cells after COVID-19. Study-level information: Median time from COVID diagnosis to post-COVID sampling was over 80 days (35 to 161).

The TCR originated in a human donor who had recovered from COVID-19. The specimen was CD4+ T cells from blood, collected before SARS-CoV-2 vaccination.

The CDR3 bases are TGCAGTGCAGTACTAGCGGGAGCGGCAGATACGCAGTATTTT. Protein sequence: CSAVLAGAADTQYF. The V call is TRBV20-1, the J call TRBJ2-3; 11 nucleotides line up with TRBD2. In germline, CDR1 is DFQATT, CDR2 SNEGSKA (reference sequence). V shed 6 bases and J 4 bases; nucleotides not matched to a gene: 6. This CDR3 has 14 residues.